The sequence of this T cell receptor (beta chain) was determined in a study of blood T cell repertoires in COVID-19. Study-wide context: Sites across the United States, Italy and Spain contributed samples from acute and convalescent COVID-19.

Clones were read by immunoSEQ multiplex PCR, and TCRdb kept only the in-frame ones, dropping some. The sample consists of about 80,000 clones, about four fifths of them appearing once. V lost 2 bases, J lost 4 bases, and 12 bases lay in between. The germline V gene encodes CDR1 MNHEY and CDR2 SVGEGT. There are 15 residues in the CDR3. The sequenced sample was peripheral blood. This TCR derives from a human donor in a cohort sampled during active COVID-19. The chain joins TRBV6-2 or TRBV6-3 to TRBJ2-1; weak D call: TRBD2 (5 bases). This CDR3 is CASSYLAGGYNEQFF. The CDR3 coding sequence is TGTGCCAGCAGTTACCTGGCGGGTGGATACAATGAGCAGTTCTTC.